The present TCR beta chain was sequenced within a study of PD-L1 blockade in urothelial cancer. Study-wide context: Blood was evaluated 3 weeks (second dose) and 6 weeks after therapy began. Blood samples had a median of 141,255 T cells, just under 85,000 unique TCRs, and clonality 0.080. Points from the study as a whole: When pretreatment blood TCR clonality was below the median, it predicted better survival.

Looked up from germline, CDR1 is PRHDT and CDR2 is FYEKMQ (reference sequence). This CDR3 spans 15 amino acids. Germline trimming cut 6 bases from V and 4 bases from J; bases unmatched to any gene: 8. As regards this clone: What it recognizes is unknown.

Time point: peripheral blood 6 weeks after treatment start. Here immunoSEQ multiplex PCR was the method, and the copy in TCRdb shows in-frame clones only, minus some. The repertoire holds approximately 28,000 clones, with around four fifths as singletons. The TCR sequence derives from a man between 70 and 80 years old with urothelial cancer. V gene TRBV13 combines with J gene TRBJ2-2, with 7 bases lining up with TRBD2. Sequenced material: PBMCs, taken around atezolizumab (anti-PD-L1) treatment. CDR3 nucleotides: TGTGCCAGCAGGGCGCCGGGACTACCCACCGGGGAGCTGTTTTTT. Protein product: CASRAPGLPTGELFF.